This entry concerns a single T cell receptor beta chain. This clonotype turned up a few times. There is no known antigen for this receptor. Per-nucleotide qualities are absent, and no much larger clonotype sits a single base away. The data derive from a study of T-cell memory formation after mild COVID-19 (dated by TCRdb to the early 2020s). Regarding the research as a whole: Most TCR sequence clusters were specific to one of the two donors. Longitudinal TCRalpha and TCRbeta repertoire sequencing tracked T-cell clones expanding and contracting after mild COVID-19 in two donors. Two young, previously healthy adult volunteers, one female and one male, were included in the cohort. The paper as a whole reports these results and caveats: Clones that contracted from day 15 to 85 showed balanced CD4/CD8 phenotypes, whereas a second wave of clones that expanded from day 15 to 37 leaned towards CD4+. The detection of some responding clones in pre-infection memory suggests that pre-existing cross-reactive memory T cells joined the SARS-CoV-2 response. The second-wave clones that peaked on day 37 were not confirmed to be SARS-CoV-2 specific. The study covered only a couple of mild cases, and larger cohorts including severe cases with pre-infection samples were considered necessary. Contracting CD4+ clones turned up mainly in the CM and EM memory subsets, whereas EMRA was where CD8+ clones were enriched.

V and J are trimmed by 5 bases and 5 bases, and the gene matches miss 6 bases of the junction. The CDR3 spans 13 residues, from the cysteine through the phenylalanine. Of the read, only the CDR3 DNA is kept; its 39 bases are in frame from base 1. The germline V gene provides CDR1 SQVTM and CDR2 ANQGSEA. Sequenced on an Illumina NovaSeq 6000. Using 5'RACE with constant-segment primers, TCRalpha and TCRbeta cDNA libraries were constructed, with sample barcodes and unique molecular identifiers added in the process. RNA was extracted from every sample with Trizol reagent. The libraries were amplified in two PCR steps, and the second step added a second sample barcode and Illumina TruSeq adapters. Sequencing of libraries was performed on an Illumina NovaSeq with 2 x 150 bp paired-end reads. The authors' analysis ran thus. Demultiplexing of reads and collapsing into UMI-guided consensus sequences were performed with migec v1.2.7. Using mixcr v2.1.11, UMI consensuses were aligned to TRA and TRB V and J templates and then assembled into clonotypes. A clonotype was counted as expanded or contracted only if both edgeR and NoisET called the change significant, with noise models trained on biological replicates. edgeR calls used a false discovery rate-adjusted p below 0.01 and a log2 fold-change threshold of 1. As an exploratory analysis of dynamics, max-normalized trajectories of the 1000 most abundant clonotypes were examined with PCA combined with hierarchical clustering. Each responding clone was given a CD4 or CD8 phenotype based on the CD4+ and CD8+ repertoires, which had been sequenced separately. TCRdb reprocessed the public reads (quality trimming at Q25 with fastp, clone calling with MiXCR) and kept in-frame beta chains. A single entry per CDR3 protein holds the most common genes and DNA from its merged rows. TCRdb's processing, not the authors' own work, is the source of the V and J calls. The sample table records tens of thousands of distinct CDR3 sequences; less than 8% of these occur just once. Clones ranked in the top ten supply 0.65% to 0.9% of the sample.

PBMCs were isolated by Ficoll-Paque density gradient centrifugation. The sample was PBMCs or a T cell subset sorted from them (not recorded which). The TCR originated in an adult who had mild COVID-19 (a few samples of this study predate the infection). The sample titles of this study are shuffled in the database, so cell type and time point are left out. The sequence links TRBV29-1 to TRBJ1-2, with 9 bases matching TRBD1. The CDR3 corresponds to CSVIRTGVYGYTF. Here is the DNA: TGCAGCGTTATTCGGACAGGGGTATATGGCTACACCTTC.